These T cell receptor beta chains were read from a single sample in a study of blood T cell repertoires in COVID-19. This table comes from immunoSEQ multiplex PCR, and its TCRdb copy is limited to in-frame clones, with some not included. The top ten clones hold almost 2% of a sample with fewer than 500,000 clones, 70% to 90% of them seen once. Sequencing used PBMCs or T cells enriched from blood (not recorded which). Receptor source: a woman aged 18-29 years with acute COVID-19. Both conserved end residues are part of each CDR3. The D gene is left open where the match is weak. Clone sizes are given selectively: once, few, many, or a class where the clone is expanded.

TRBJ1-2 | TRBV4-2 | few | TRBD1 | TGTGCCAGCAGCCAAGGACGGACAGGGGATCCCTATGGCTACACCTTC | CASSQGRTGDPYGYTF
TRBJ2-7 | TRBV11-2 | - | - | TGTGCCAGACCGAGGGGGACCCCCTACGAGCAGTACTTC | CARPRGTPYEQYF
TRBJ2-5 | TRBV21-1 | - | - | TGTGCCAGCAGCAAATCGGCTAGCGGGAGTGAGACCCAGTACTTC | CASSKSASGSETQYF
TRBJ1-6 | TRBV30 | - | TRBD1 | TGTGCCTGGAGCGTTGACAGGGGGAATTCACCCCTCCACTTT | CAWSVDRGNSPLHF
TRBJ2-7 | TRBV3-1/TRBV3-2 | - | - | TGTGCCAGCAGCCAAGGACAGATTAGCTCCTACGAGCAGTACTTC | CASSQGQISSYEQYF
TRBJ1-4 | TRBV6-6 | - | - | TGTGCCAGCAGTTGGGAATACAGGAATGAAAAACTGTTTTTT | CASSWEYRNEKLFF
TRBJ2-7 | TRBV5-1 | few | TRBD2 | TGCGCCAGCAGCTCCTACACCTCTAGCGGGGGGAACGAGCAGTACTTC | CASSSYTSSGGNEQYF
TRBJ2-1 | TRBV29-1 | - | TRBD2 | TGCAGCGTTGATAAAGGGACTAGCGGGAGGGCCGTTGAGCAGTTCTTC | CSVDKGTSGRAVEQFF
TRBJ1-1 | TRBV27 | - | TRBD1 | TGTGCGGTAAGAGGGACAGGGGGTATAACTGAAGCTTTCTTT | CAVRGTGGITEAFF
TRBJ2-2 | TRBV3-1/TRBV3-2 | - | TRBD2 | TGTGCCACCACTATAGCGGGGGGGCCCAACGGGGAGCTGTTTTTT | CATTIAGGPNGELFF
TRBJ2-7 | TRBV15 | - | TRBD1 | TGTGCCACCGGAGGACAGGGATTCTACGAGCAGTACTTC | CATGGQGFYEQYF
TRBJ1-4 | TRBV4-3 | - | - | TGCGCCAGCAGCCAAGTGCAGGGTGTCGAAAAACTGTTTTTT | CASSQVQGVEKLFF
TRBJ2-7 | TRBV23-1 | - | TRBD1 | TGCGCCAGCAGTCAATCCCCAGGGGGCTACGAGCAGTACTTC | CASSQSPGGYEQYF
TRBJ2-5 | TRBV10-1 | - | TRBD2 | TGCGCCAGCAGCGCCGGGGCTAGCGGGGGGGCGAGAGAGACCCAGTACTTC | CASSAGASGGARETQYF
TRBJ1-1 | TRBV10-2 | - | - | TGCGCCAGCAGTAGCCCCACTGAAGCTTTCTTT | CASSSPTEAFF
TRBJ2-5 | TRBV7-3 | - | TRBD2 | TGTGCCAGCAGCCCGGGGGGGTTTGAAGAGACCCAGTACTTC | CASSPGGFEETQYF
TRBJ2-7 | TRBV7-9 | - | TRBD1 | TGTGCCAGCAGCCTAAGGGACAGCCCAGAGCAGTACTTC | CASSLRDSPEQYF
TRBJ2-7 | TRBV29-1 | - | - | TGCAGCGTTGGGGGCCACGAGCAGTACTTC | CSVGGHEQYF
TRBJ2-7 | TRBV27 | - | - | TGTGCCAGCAGTTACGCGGGCCTGATCTACGAGCAGTACTTC | CASSYAGLIYEQYF
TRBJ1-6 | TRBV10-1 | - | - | TGCGCCAGCAGTGAGACGGGGAATAATTCACCCCTCCACTTT | CASSETGNNSPLHF
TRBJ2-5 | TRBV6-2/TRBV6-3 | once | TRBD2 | TGTGCCAGCAGTTACTCGAAACTAGCGGGAGGCAACGACTACTTC | CASSYSKLAGGNDYF
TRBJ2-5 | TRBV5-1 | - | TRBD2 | TGCGCCAGCAGCTTGGCTCTAGCGGGGGGGCCCCAGACCCAGTACTTC | CASSLALAGGPQTQYF
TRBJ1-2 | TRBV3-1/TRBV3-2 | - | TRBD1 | TGTGCCAGCAGCCAAGAAGATGAAGGGGGCCGTCGAGGAGGCTACACCTTC | CASSQEDEGGRRGGYTF
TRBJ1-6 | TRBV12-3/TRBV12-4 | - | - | TGTGCCAGCAGTCCGGGACAAAGCGGACCCCTCCACTTT | CASSPGQSGPLHF
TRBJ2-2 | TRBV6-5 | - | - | TGTGCCACCCGGGTGGTTAGCGTCCACACCGGGGAGCTGTTTTTT | CATRVVSVHTGELFF
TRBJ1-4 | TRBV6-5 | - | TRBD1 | TGTGCCAGCAGGGGGACAGGGATTAATGAAAAACTGTTTTTT | CASRGTGINEKLFF
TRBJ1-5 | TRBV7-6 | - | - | TGTGCCAGCAGCTTAGCGCAGGGGCCGGGTCAGCCCCAGCATTTT | CASSLAQGPGQPQHF
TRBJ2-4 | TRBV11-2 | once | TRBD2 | TGTGCCAGCAGCTTAAGTGCTAGCGGGGGAAACATTCAGTACTTC | CASSLSASGGNIQYF
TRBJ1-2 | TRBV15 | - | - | TGTGCCACCAGCAGAGATGGGGGGTTGGGCTACACCTTC | CATSRDGGLGYTF